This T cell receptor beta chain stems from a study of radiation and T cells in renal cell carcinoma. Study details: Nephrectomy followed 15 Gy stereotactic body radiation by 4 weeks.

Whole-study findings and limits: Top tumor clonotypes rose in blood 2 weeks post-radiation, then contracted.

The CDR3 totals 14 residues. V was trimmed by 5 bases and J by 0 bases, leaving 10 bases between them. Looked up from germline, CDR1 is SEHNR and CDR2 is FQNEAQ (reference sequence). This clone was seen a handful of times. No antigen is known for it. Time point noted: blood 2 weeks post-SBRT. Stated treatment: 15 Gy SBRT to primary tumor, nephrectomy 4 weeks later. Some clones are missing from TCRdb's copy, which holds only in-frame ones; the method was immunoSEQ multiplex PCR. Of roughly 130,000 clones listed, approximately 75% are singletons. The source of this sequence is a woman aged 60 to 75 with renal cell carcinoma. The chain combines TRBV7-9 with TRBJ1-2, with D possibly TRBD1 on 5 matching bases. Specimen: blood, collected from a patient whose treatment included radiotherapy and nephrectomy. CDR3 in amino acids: CASSPQGANYGYTF. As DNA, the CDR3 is TGTGCCAGCAGCCCTCAGGGAGCTAACTATGGCTACACCTTC.